These 24 T cell receptor beta chains were all obtained from the same sample, sequenced in a study of T cells expressing NK-cell markers. One entry per CDR3 protein, without DNA, is what TCRdb gives after re-calling the 5' RACE reads. This repertoire includes 400,000 to 450,000 distinct CDR3 sequences. Sequenced: blood T cells: a sorted CD56 or NKG2C T cell subset, CD4+ or CD8+ T cells, or bulk PBMC T cells (not recorded which). The source is a woman aged 18-70 years in good health.

This chain joins TRBV6-2 or TRBV6-3 and TRBJ2-3; TCRdb's D call, TRBD1, is unchecked because there is no DNA. This CDR3 region has 13 residues. Per the germline V gene, CDR1 is MNHEY and CDR2 is SVGEGT. This chain's CDR3 is CASSLTGGNTQYF.

This chain joins TRBV7-9 and TRBJ1-4; TCRdb's D call of TRBD1 is untestable without DNA. CDR3 length: 14 amino acids. Germline V lookup: CDR1 SEHNR, CDR2 FQNEAQ (reference sequence). The CDR3 sequence is CASSRTGSNEKLFF. Looking up the rest from reference TRBV7-9 and TRBJ1-4 gives the full variable domain: DTGVSQNPRHKITKRGQNVTFRCDPISEHNRLYWYRQTLGQGPEFLTYFQNEAQLEKSRLLSDRFSAERPKGSFSTLEIQRTEQGDSAMYLCASSRTGSNEKLFFGSGTQLSVL.

The genes are TRBV11-1 and TRBJ2-7; the D call from TCRdb, TRBD1, cannot be confirmed without DNA. The CDR3 covers 19 residues. CDR1 is SGHAT and CDR2 is FQDESV in the germline V gene (reference sequence). The chain's CDR3 is CASSLSRSDPGMSSYEQYF. The whole variable domain, remainder taken from reference TRBV11-1 and TRBJ2-7, is EAEVAQSPRYKITEKSQAVAFWCDPISGHATLYWYRQILGQGPELLVQFQDESVVDDSQLPKDRFSAERLKGVDSTLKIQPAELGDSAMYLCASSLSRSDPGMSSYEQYFGPGTRLTVT.

The chain employs TRBV6-5 and TRBJ2-1; TCRdb selects TRBD1, and the lack of DNA leaves this call unchecked. The germline V gene encodes CDR1 MNHEY and CDR2 SVGAGI. The CDR3 runs to 15 residues. The CDR3 protein is CASSTSVRSYNEQFF.

The chain employs TRBV7-9 and TRBJ2-3; TCRdb calls TRBD1, which cannot be checked without DNA. Germline V gives CDR1 SEHNR, CDR2 FQNEAQ (reference sequence). The CDR3 is made up of 14 amino acids. The CDR3 region is CASSLGGGGDTQYF.

The chain uses TRBV20-1 and TRBJ2-3; TCRdb returns TRBD2, unconfirmable since there is no DNA. CDR1 and CDR2 (germline): DFQATT, SNEGSKA (reference sequence). The CDR3 runs to 17 residues. The CDR3 spells CSASHIPRLVSTDTQYF.

The chain combines TRBV6-5 with TRBJ2-1; the D call from TCRdb, TRBD1, cannot be confirmed without DNA. The CDR3 covers 18 residues. Germline V CDR1 and CDR2: MNHEY, SVGAGI. The CDR3 region is CASSFAGGDASGKYEQFF.

This chain links TRBV4-2 with TRBJ2-5; TCRdb proposes TRBD2, but this gene call is untestable without DNA. Germline V CDR1 and CDR2: LGHNA, YNFKEQ. The CDR3 has 15 amino acids. The CDR3 here is CASSQELADQETQYF.

The J gene is TRBJ2-1, the V gene TRBV12-3 or TRBV12-4. This CDR3 spans 12 amino acids. CDR3 amino acids: CASSFKGSEQFF.

The rearrangement joins TRBV6-1 to TRBJ2-1; TCRdb picks TRBD2, but there is no DNA to check that call. Germline CDR1 and CDR2: MNHNS and SASEGT. This CDR3 is built from 15 residues. The CDR3 protein is CASSEVSGPYNEQFF.

This chain connects TRBV7-3 to TRBJ2-2; TCRdb calls TRBD2, which cannot be checked without DNA. CDR1 is SGHTA, CDR2 FQGTGA, per germline. The CDR3 runs to 13 residues. The CDR3: CASRPLPTGELFF.

J is TRBJ2-5 and V is TRBV6-6; absent DNA, TCRdb's TRBD1 call cannot be checked. CDR1 and CDR2 (germline): MNHNY, SVGAGI (reference sequence). This CDR3 region has 13 residues. This CDR3 reads CASSKNRVETQYF.

This rearrangement joins TRBV18 to TRBJ2-6. The CDR3 extends over 16 amino acids. Germline CDR1 KGHSH, CDR2 LQKENI. The CDR3: CASSLTTGSGANVLTF.

CDR3: CSAPPTGTTNEKLFF. The chain carries TRBV20-1 and TRBJ1-4; TCRdb's D gene call, TRBD1, goes unchecked for lack of DNA. The CDR3 is 15 amino acids. The germline V gene encodes CDR1 DFQATT and CDR2 SNEGSKA (reference sequence).

The chain has TRBV29-1 and TRBJ2-7. Germline V CDR1 and CDR2: SQVTM, ANQGSEA. This CDR3 has 14 amino acids. Here the CDR3 reads CSVGSGIQLYEQYF.

The chain links TRBV12-3 or TRBV12-4 to TRBJ1-4; TCRdb designates TRBD1, a call that cannot be tested without DNA. The CDR3 has 14 residues. Here the CDR3 reads CASSPGPVNEKLFF.

V usage is TRBV15 and J usage is TRBJ2-1. The CDR3 runs to 11 residues. Germline V gene sequence: CDR1 LNHNV, CDR2 YYDKDF (reference sequence). CDR3 residues: CATSSHNEQFF. Full variable domain (missing parts from reference TRBV15 and TRBJ2-1): DAMVIQNPRYQVTQFGKPVTLSCSQTLNHNVMYWYQQKSSQAPKLLFHYYDKDFNNEADTPDNFQSRRPNTSFCFLDIRSPGLGDTAMYLCATSSHNEQFFGPGTRLTVL.

The chain is built from TRBV11-2 and TRBJ2-3; TCRdb gives TRBD1 as the D gene, but with no DNA this cannot be confirmed. The CDR3 has 18 amino acids. Germline lookup yields CDR1 SGHAT and CDR2 FQNNGV. The CDR3 reads CASSLVGAGRRLGDTQYF.

This CDR3 reads CASSIGTRRRGKIYGYTF. The V call is TRBV19, the J call TRBJ1-2; TCRdb lists TRBD1, though no DNA is available to test this call. The CDR3 has 18 residues. CDR1 is LNHDA and CDR2 is SQIVND in the germline V gene (reference sequence).

This chain connects TRBV28 to TRBJ2-4. There are 13 residues in the CDR3. Germline loops: CDR1 MDHEN, CDR2 SYDVKM. The CDR3 is CATQFGAKNIQYF.

The chain uses TRBV6-6 and TRBJ2-1; the D call from TCRdb, TRBD2, cannot be confirmed without DNA. This CDR3 is built from 11 residues. CDR1 MNHNY and CDR2 SVGAGI come from the germline V gene (reference sequence). CDR3 residues: CAGGLANEQFF.

This chain connects TRBV27 to TRBJ1-5. Germline loops: CDR1 MNHEY, CDR2 SMNVEV (reference sequence). The CDR3 consists of 13 residues. CDR3 amino acids: CASSLAKNQPQHF.

The rearrangement uses TRBV6-5 and TRBJ1-2. The CDR3 totals 15 residues. Germline V gives CDR1 MNHEY, CDR2 SVGAGI. The CDR3 sequence is CASSYGKATDYGYTF.

The V call is TRBV20-1, the J call TRBJ1-6; there is no DNA to check the TCRdb D call of TRBD1. Germline CDR1 DFQATT, CDR2 SNEGSKA (reference sequence). The CDR3 sequence is 14 residues long. CDR3 sequence: CSAVMGRGGSPLHF.